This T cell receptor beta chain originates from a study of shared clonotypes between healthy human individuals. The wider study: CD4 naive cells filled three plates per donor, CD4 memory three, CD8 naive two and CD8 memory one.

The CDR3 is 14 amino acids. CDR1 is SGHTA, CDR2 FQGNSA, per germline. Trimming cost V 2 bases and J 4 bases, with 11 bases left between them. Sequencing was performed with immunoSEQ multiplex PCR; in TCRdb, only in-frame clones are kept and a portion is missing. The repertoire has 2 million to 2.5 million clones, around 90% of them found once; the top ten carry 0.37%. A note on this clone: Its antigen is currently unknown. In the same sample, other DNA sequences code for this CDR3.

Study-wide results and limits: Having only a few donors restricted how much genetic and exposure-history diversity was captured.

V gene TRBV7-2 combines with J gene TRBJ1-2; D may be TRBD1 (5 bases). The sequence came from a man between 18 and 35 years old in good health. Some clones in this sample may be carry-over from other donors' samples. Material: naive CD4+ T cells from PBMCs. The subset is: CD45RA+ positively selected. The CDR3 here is CASSLRGDGYGYTF. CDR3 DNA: TGTGCCAGCAGCTTACGGGGGGACGGCTATGGCTACACCTTC.